A single sample is the source of the 21 T cell receptor beta chains below, sequenced in a study of spatial heterogeneity in lung cancer. TCRdb independently ran MiXCR on the 5' RACE reads; one entry per CDR3 protein. The sample records about 120,000 distinct CDR3 sequences, more than 9% being singletons. The time point was: blood at routine non-recurrence follow-up after resection. Tumor, nontumor lung or frozen PBMC supplied whole RNA, sequenced without sorting. Here the sequenced sample was PBMCs, taken at follow-up. The origin of the receptors is a male donor with early-stage non-small cell lung cancer.

The chain employs TRBV7-9 and TRBJ1-1, with D possibly matching TRBD1 (6 bases). This CDR3 region has 15 residues. CDR1 and CDR2 (germline): SEHNR, FQNEAQ (reference sequence). V shed 5 bases and J shed 0 bases, with 13 bases lying between them. The CDR3 reads CASSLNTGMNTEAFF. The CDR3 DNA reads as TGTGCCAGCAGCCTTAATACAGGGATGAACACTGAAGCTTTCTTT.

This clonotype was seen only a few times. The CDR3 sequence: CSAPRGGSNQPQHF. The CDR3 DNA follows: TGCAGTGCTCCCCGGGGGGGCAGCAATCAGCCCCAGCATTTT. The chain carries TRBV20-1 and TRBJ1-5, with D perhaps TRBD1 (6 bases). Germline V gene lookup returns CDR1 DFQATT and CDR2 SNEGSKA (reference sequence). The length of the CDR3 is 14 residues. V was shortened by 5 bases and J by 1 base, with 12 bases between the two germline ends.

This clonotype appeared a few times. The rearrangement uses TRBV5-1 and TRBJ2-1; D is tentatively TRBD1 or TRBD2 (5 bases each). Per germline, CDR1 SGHRS and CDR2 YFSETQ. The CDR3 consists of 16 residues. Between the trimmed V and J ends, which lost 4 bases and 2 bases, there was a span of 16 bases. The CDR3, as DNA: TGCGCCAGCAGCCCTCGCCGGGACCAAGCCTACAATGAGCAGTTCTTC. It encodes CASSPRRDQAYNEQFF.

CDR3 nucleotides: TGTGCCAGTAGGGCTCCGGGACAGGGACACAATTCACCCCTCCACTTT. Protein sequence: CASRAPGQGHNSPLHF. The gene calls are TRBV19 and TRBJ1-6; 9 nucleotides line up with TRBD1. Trimming removed 6 bases from V and 7 bases from J; junction bases left unmatched: 10. CDR1 LNHDA and CDR2 SQIVND come from the germline V gene (reference sequence). This CDR3 spans 16 amino acids.

This chain links TRBV10-2 with TRBJ2-3; tentatively, D is TRBD1 (6 bases). V lost 6 bases to trimming and J lost 1 base, with 14 bases between them. In germline, CDR1 is WSHSY, CDR2 SAAADI. The CDR3 has 15 amino acids. Here the CDR3 reads CASRDRGWGTDTQYF. CDR3 bases: TGCGCCAGCAGGGACAGAGGTTGGGGCACAGATACGCAGTATTTT.

V gene TRBV12-3 or TRBV12-4 combines with J gene TRBJ1-1; D is uncertain. V was clipped by 1 base and J by 4 bases, with 16 bases between them. The CDR3 contains 16 residues. The CDR3 nucleotides are TGTGCCAGCAGTTTAGAAACTGGGCACCATCCCACTGAAGCTTTCTTT. Translating it yields CASSLETGHHPTEAFF.

The chain links TRBV3-1 to TRBJ2-1; D possibly corresponds to TRBD2 (7 bases). Trimming removed 4 bases from V and 10 bases from J, with 23 bases in between. Germline values: CDR1 LGHDT, CDR2 YNNKEL (reference sequence). The CDR3 sequence is 16 residues long. CDR3 coding DNA: TGTGCCAGCAGCCGACCTTTGCTCGGGGGGCAGGGGGAGCAGTTCTTC. Protein sequence: CASSRPLLGGQGEQFF.

This clonotype was detected many times. The chain is built from TRBV24-1 and TRBJ2-5; 7 bases map to TRBD1. Per germline, CDR1 KGHDR and CDR2 SFDVKD. The CDR3 runs to 15 residues. V trimming: 3 bases; J trimming: 5 bases; junction bases outside the gene matches: 8. The CDR3 bases are TGTGCCACCAGTGATCCCGATGGACAGGCGGAGACCCAGTACTTC. Translation: CATSDPDGQAETQYF.

This clonotype was counted at least ten times. The CDR3 DNA is TGCGCCAGCAGCGTAGACAGGGGGAGCAATCAGCCCCAGCATTTT. It translates to CASSVDRGSNQPQHF. The chain uses TRBV5-1 and TRBJ1-5; the match to TRBD1 covers 9 bases. After removal of 4 bases from V and 1 base from J, the junction contained 3 bases not matched to a gene. The CDR3 length is 15 residues. Germline loops: CDR1 SGHRS, CDR2 YFSETQ.

This clonotype was observed many times. This chain joins TRBV5-4 and TRBJ2-4; D is possibly TRBD1 (6 bases). The CDR3 sequence is 13 residues long. The germline V gene has CDR1 SGHNT and CDR2 YYREEE (reference sequence). Trimming shortened V by 0 bases and J by 11 bases, and 12 bases separated the two germline ends. In DNA form, the CDR3 reads TGTGCCAGCAGCTTGGCAGGGACACCGCTTCAGTACTTC. Translating it yields CASSLAGTPLQYF.

The chain links TRBV6-5 to TRBJ2-1, with 7 bases that match TRBD2. The V and J ends lost 8 bases and 8 bases, in that order; junction bases with no gene match: 9. Germline values: CDR1 MNHEY, CDR2 SVGAGI. The length of the CDR3 is 13 residues. The CDR3 bases are TGTGCCAGCCGAAGCGGGGCCGGCGATGAGCAGTTCTTC. Residues: CASRSGAGDEQFF.

This clonotype was counted ten times or more. The chain links TRBV5-4 to TRBJ1-1, with 8 bases identical to TRBD1. CDR1 and CDR2 (germline): SGHNT, YYREEE (reference sequence). V gave up 4 bases and J gave up 5 bases; unmatched junction bases: 7. The CDR3 contains 14 residues. The CDR3 reads CASSVGQGGTEAFF. CDR3 nucleotide sequence: TGTGCCAGCAGCGTTGGACAGGGTGGAACTGAAGCTTTCTTT.

This clonotype has just a few counts. The chain combines TRBV6-2 or TRBV6-3 with TRBJ2-7, with no clear D. Trimming cost V 9 bases and J 1 base, with 13 bases left between them. Germline-derived CDR1 and CDR2 are MNHEY and SVGEGT. The CDR3 covers 13 residues. CDR3 in amino acids: CASTDHGSYEQYF. DNA of the CDR3: TGTGCCAGTACAGACCACGGATCCTACGAGCAGTACTTC.

This clonotype was recorded many times. The chain has TRBV6-1 and TRBJ1-4; 9 bases align to TRBD1. Trimming at V came to 6 bases and at J to 6 bases, leaving 2 bases not matched to a gene. Germline assignment: CDR1 MNHNS and CDR2 SASEGT. This CDR3 region has 13 residues. This CDR3 is CASSGTGYEKLFF. CDR3 bases: TGTGCCAGCAGCGGGACAGGGTATGAAAAACTGTTTTTT.

This clonotype has just a few counts. V gene TRBV29-1 combines with J gene TRBJ2-7; 9 nucleotides align to TRBD1. The CDR3 sequence is 13 residues long. With 7 bases clipped from V and 3 bases from J, the junction kept 7 bases outside the gene matches. Germline assignment: CDR1 SQVTM and CDR2 ANQGSEA. The CDR3 here is CSATGTGNYEQYF. The CDR3, as DNA: TGCAGCGCGACGGGGACAGGGAACTACGAGCAGTACTTC.

This clonotype has only a few counts. V and J are TRBV4-2 and TRBJ2-1, with D unclear. The CDR3 loop spans 12 amino acids. The V end lost 0 bases, the J end lost 7 bases, and 4 bases lay between the germline ends. Germline V gives CDR1 LGHNA, CDR2 YNFKEQ. The CDR3 loop reads CASSQDRNEQFF. CDR3 nucleotide sequence: TGTGCCAGCAGCCAAGATAGGAATGAGCAGTTCTTC.

Regarding this clonotype: The junction differs from germline at one of its ends, possibly a read error. The J gene is TRBJ2-5, the V gene TRBV3-1; 11 bases are shared with TRBD2. CDR1 is LGHDT and CDR2 is YNNKEL in the germline V gene (reference sequence). The CDR3 loop spans 17 amino acids. CDR3 DNA: TGTGCCAGCAGCCAAGATCGGCTAGCGGGGGGTGTGGAGATCCAGTACTTC. Translated, it gives CASSQDRLAGGVEIQYF.

This clonotype was seen at least ten times. The chain links TRBV7-9 to TRBJ1-5; 7 bases line up with TRBD1. The trim removed 6 bases at V and 2 bases at J, leaving 10 bases unmatched. Germline assignment: CDR1 SEHNR and CDR2 FQNEAQ (reference sequence). The CDR3 covers 16 residues. Here the CDR3 reads CASSHRGGVGNQPQHF. The CDR3 coding sequence is TGTGCCAGCAGTCACAGGGGAGGTGTTGGCAATCAGCCCCAGCATTTT.

Regarding this clonotype: One end of the junction is discordant with germline, which a read error may explain. The chain recombines TRBV6-1 with TRBJ2-1; 8 bases fit TRBD1. The CDR3 runs to 16 residues. CDR1 MNHNS and CDR2 SASEGT come from the germline V gene. CDR3 nucleotides: TGTGCCAGCAGAGAAGGTCAGGGGGCTTCCTACAATGAGCAGTTCTTC. Its protein product is CASREGQGASYNEQFF.

The chain couples TRBV5-4 to TRBJ2-1; 10 bases match TRBD1. Unmatched junction bases numbered 11, after V lost 4 bases and J lost 10 bases. Germline CDR1 reads SGHNT; CDR2 reads YYREEE (reference sequence). The CDR3 consists of 15 residues. The CDR3 DNA reads TGTGCCAGCAGCCCCGGACAGGGGGGGATCAGCGAGCAGTTCTTC. This gives the protein CASSPGQGGISEQFF. The variable domain in full, with the rest retrieved from reference TRBV5-4 and TRBJ2-1, is ETGVTQSPTHLIKTRGQQVTLRCSSQSGHNTVSWYQQALGQGPQFIFQYYREEENGRGNFPPRFSGLQFPNYSSELNVNALELDDSALYLCASSPGQGGISEQFFGPGTRLTVL.

This clonotype was observed at least ten times. The chain uses TRBV9 and TRBJ2-5; a weak D match, TRBD2 (5 bases). The CDR3 spans 14 residues. Trimming cost V 0 bases and J 3 bases, with 9 bases left between them. Germline assignment: CDR1 SGDLS and CDR2 YYNGEE. The CDR3 here is CASSVEASKETQYF. The DNA of the CDR3 is TGTGCCAGCAGCGTAGAGGCTAGCAAAGAGACCCAGTACTTC.